This is a list of T cell receptor beta chains from one sample in a study of T cells after posttransplantation cyclophosphamide. The protocol was immunoSEQ multiplex PCR, while the TCRdb copy is restricted to in-frame clones and leaves out a portion. The sample contains approximately 27,000 clones, none of them singletons. The sequenced sample was PBMCs. The receptors here all came from a man aged 50-59 years in good health, CMV-negative, and a related stem cell transplant donor. Each CDR3 is given with its conserved first and last residue. A D gene is named only where the DNA matches it firmly. Where a row states a size, it is once, few, many or the class of an expanded clone; other rows omit it.

>.|TRBJ1-1|many|TRBV5-1
TGCGCCAGCAGCTTCCCGGGGGGGAACACTGAAGCTTTCTTT
CASSFPGGNTEAFF
>.|TRBJ1-6|many|TRBV28
TGTGCCAGCAGCCCTAGCTCCTATAATTCACCCCTCCACTTT
CASSPSSYNSPLHF
>TRBD2|TRBJ2-7|many|TRBV6-4
TGTGCCAGCAGGTATCTAGCGGGGGACTACGAGCAGTACTTC
CASRYLAGDYEQYF
>TRBD1|TRBJ2-2|many|TRBV2
TGTGCCAGCAGTGCCTTAGACAGGGTAAAGGACGGGGAGCTGTTTTTT
CASSALDRVKDGELFF
>.|TRBJ2-5|few|TRBV15
TGTGCCACCAGCACTCCGAGAGCACCTAAAGAGACCCAGTACTTC
CATSTPRAPKETQYF
>.|TRBJ1-2|many|TRBV19
TGTGCCAGTACCCTGGGGGCTGTCGGAGGCTACACCTTC
CASTLGAVGGYTF
>.|TRBJ2-5|many|TRBV10-1
TGCGCCAGCAGTGAGTCGGGACTCCAAGAGACCCAGTACTTC
CASSESGLQETQYF
>.|TRBJ2-7|many|TRBV7-9
TGTGCCAGCACCCCCGGCACAGGGTTCTCCTACGAGCAGTACTTC
CASTPGTGFSYEQYF
>.|TRBJ2-3|few|TRBV29-1
TGCAGCGTCCAGAGGGTCGAGGCAGATACGCAGTATTTT
CSVQRVEADTQYF
>TRBD1|TRBJ2-2|many|TRBV6-5
TGTGCCAGCAGCTCACAGGGGGTCGGGGAGCTGTTTTTT
CASSSQGVGELFF
>.|TRBJ1-5|many|TRBV18
TGTGCCAGCTCACCAACATATACCGGGGATCAGCCCCAGCATTTT
CASSPTYTGDQPQHF
>TRBD1|TRBJ2-7|many|TRBV15
TGTGCCACCAGCCGAGGGGGGACAGGGGGCTCCTACGAGCAGTACTTC
CATSRGGTGGSYEQYF
>.|TRBJ1-3|many|TRBV11-2
TGTGCCAGCAGCTTATGGTCTAGACTATCTGGAAACACCATATATTTT
CASSLWSRLSGNTIYF
>TRBD2|TRBJ2-3|many|TRBV27
TGTGCCAGCAGTTTAATCGGGCGGGAGGGCCAAGATACGCAGTATTTT
CASSLIGREGQDTQYF
>TRBD2|TRBJ2-1|many|TRBV7-3
TGTGCCAGCAGCTCACCGGGACTAGCGGGGGGGAGCTCCTACAATGAGCAGTTCTTC
CASSSPGLAGGSSYNEQFF
>TRBD1|TRBJ2-1|many|TRBV5-1
TGCGCCAGCAGCTTACAGGGGGCTAAATACAATGAGCAGTTCTTC
CASSLQGAKYNEQFF
>.|TRBJ2-4|many|TRBV5-1
TGCGCCAGCAGCCCCGCGGCCGCGTTAGCCAAAAACATTCAGTACTTC
CASSPAAALAKNIQYF
>TRBD1|TRBJ2-3|many|TRBV6-4
TGTGCCAGCAGTGCGGGACAGGGTCCAGATACGCAGTATTTT
CASSAGQGPDTQYF
>TRBD2|TRBJ2-1|many|TRBV19
TGTGCCAGTATTCTGACTAGCGGGGGGGCCGATGAGCAGTTCTTC
CASILTSGGADEQFF
>.|TRBJ1-5|many|TRBV2
TGTGCCAGCATGAGGGACACAAATCAGCCCCAGCATTTT
CASMRDTNQPQHF
>TRBD2|TRBJ2-1|many|TRBV5-1
TGCGCCAGCAGCTCATATAGCGGGACCTACGATGAGCAGTTCTTC
CASSSYSGTYDEQFF
>.|TRBJ1-2|many|TRBV5-6
TGTGCCAGCAGCTTGGAATCAGGCTACTATGGCTACACCTTC
CASSLESGYYGYTF
>.|TRBJ1-1|.|TRBV6-5
TGTGCCAGCAGTCCAGGAGGCACTGAAGCTTTCTTT
CASSPGGTEAFF
>.|TRBJ1-4|many|TRBV5-8
TGTGCCAGCAGCTTGGCGGGGGGCTCGACTAATGAAAAACTGTTTTTT
CASSLAGGSTNEKLFF
>TRBD1|TRBJ1-5|few|TRBV6-1
TGTGCCAGCAGTACACGGACAGGGGGCAATCAGCCCCAGCATTTT
CASSTRTGGNQPQHF
>.|TRBJ1-5|many|TRBV21-1
TGTGCCAGCAGCCCACCCCTCGGAGGGAATCAACCCCAGCATTTT
CASSPPLGGNQPQHF
>.|TRBJ2-1|many|TRBV2
TGTGCCAGCAGTGAAGCTCAGGGCCCCTACAATGAGCAGTTCTTC
CASSEAQGPYNEQFF
>.|TRBJ2-3|many|TRBV7-6
TGTGCCAGCAGACAGGAGCAGGTCCCTGATACGCAGTATTTT
CASRQEQVPDTQYF
>TRBD1|TRBJ1-1|many|TRBV6-5
TGTGCCAGCAGTTACTCGACAGGGAGGACTGAAGCTTTCTTT
CASSYSTGRTEAFF
>.|TRBJ1-6|many|TRBV10-2
TGCGCCAGCACCGTCGGGGGGAGAATGCCCCTCCACTTT
CASTVGGRMPLHF
>TRBD2|TRBJ2-7|many|TRBV30
TGTGCCTGGAGTGGGGTACTAGCGGGCTATGAGTCCTACGAGCAGTACTTC
CAWSGVLAGYESYEQYF
>.|TRBJ2-7|many|TRBV5-1
TGCGCCAGCCGTTCCGGGACTGAGTCTTCCGAGCAGTACTTC
CASRSGTESSEQYF
>.|TRBJ1-2|many|TRBV28
TGTGCCAGCAGTTTTGCCGGGAACTATGGCTACACCTTC
CASSFAGNYGYTF
>.|TRBJ1-4|many|TRBV2
TGTGCCAGCAGTGGTACTCCTACCCTAGCAACTAATGAAAAACTGTTTTTT
CASSGTPTLATNEKLFF
>TRBD1|TRBJ2-7|many|TRBV7-9
TGTGCCACGGCGGGACAGGACTACGAGCAGTACTTC
CATAGQDYEQYF
>.|TRBJ1-1|many|TRBV27
TGTGCCAGCAGTTTGCGGCAGAACTCTGAAGCTTTCTTT
CASSLRQNSEAFF
>TRBD2|TRBJ2-5|many|TRBV5-1
TGCGCCAGCAGCTTGGCGGTAGCGGGAGGTGGAGAGACCCAGTACTTC
CASSLAVAGGGETQYF
>.|TRBJ1-2|many|TRBV18
TGTGCCAGCTCACCACGGGAGGCCAACTATGGCTACACCTTC
CASSPREANYGYTF
>.|TRBJ2-1|many|TRBV28
TGTGCCAGCAGCTCCCGGAGGGAGTTGGACAATGAGCAGTTCTTC
CASSSRRELDNEQFF
>TRBD1|TRBJ2-7|many|TRBV11-2
TGTGCCAGCAACCTGGGACAGGGTCTGTCCTACGAGCAGTACTTC
CASNLGQGLSYEQYF